This TCR beta chain originates from a study of identical twins. Unique molecular identifiers were in the cDNA, with template-switch universal primer binding. TCRdb itself ran the 5' RACE reads through MiXCR, one entry per CDR3 protein. Of fewer than 550,000 distinct CDR3 sequences detected, nearly 15% appear once; the ten largest clones hold around 0.48%. The V end lost 6 bases, the J end lost 9 bases, and 14 bases lay between the germline ends. The CDR3 covers 13 residues. The germline V gene encodes CDR1 KGHDR and CDR2 SFDVKD. The same data also went into a second study, on yellow fever vaccine responses in identical twins.

Sequencing was carried out using CD4+ T cells sorted from blood. The receptor's source is a young woman in good health. The V gene is TRBV24-1, the J gene TRBJ2-1; no definite D call. The CDR3 region is CATSRLDRTEQFF. CDR3 sequence (DNA): TGTGCCACCAGTCGGCTAGATCGGACTGAGCAGTTCTTC.